This entry lists 12 T cell receptor beta chains sequenced from one sample in a study of cytomegalovirus exposure and HLA in healthy donors. PCR was performed using 60 Vbeta and 13 Jbeta primers. Produced via immunoSEQ multiplex PCR; TCRdb's table is partial and in-frame only. The sample consists of about 220,000 clones, approximately 83% of them appearing once. The source material was PBMCs. The receptors were gathered from a boy aged 2 to 10 in good health and CMV-seronegative.

The gene calls are TRBV5-1 and TRBJ2-3; 7 nucleotides align to TRBD2. Germline assignment: CDR1 SGHRS and CDR2 YFSETQ. The CDR3 extends over 14 amino acids. V shed 0 bases, J shed 6 bases, and the junction held 4 bases outside the gene matches. The CDR3 DNA is TGCGCCAGCAGCTTGGTTCTAGCGGCCGATACGCAGTATTTT. The encoded protein is CASSLVLAADTQYF.

This clone occurred once. The V call is TRBV4-1, the J call TRBJ2-3; 7 bases are a match to TRBD1. Germline CDR1 and CDR2: MGHRA and YSYEKL. J was trimmed by 2 bases and V by 6 bases; bases with no gene match: 2. The CDR3 loop spans 13 amino acids. CDR3 coding DNA: TGCGCCAGCAGGGACAGGATCACAGATACGCAGTATTTT. The encoded protein is CASRDRITDTQYF.

The chain recombines TRBV20-1 with TRBJ1-1; no firm D call. The CDR3 consists of 11 residues. Germline values: CDR1 DFQATT, CDR2 SNEGSKA (reference sequence). This CDR3 reads CTIPGSGEAFF. The CDR3 coding sequence is TGCACTATCCCGGGTTCTGGTGAAGCTTTCTTT.

The J gene is TRBJ1-2, the V gene TRBV29-1, with D perhaps matching TRBD1 (5 bases). The CDR3 consists of 15 residues. The V gene lost 5 bases and the J gene lost 2 bases, with 18 bases spanning the gap. Germline CDR1 and CDR2: SQVTM and ANQGSEA. CDR3 sequence (DNA): TGCAGCGTTCTCCCTCTTTTGACAGAAAACTATGGCTACACCTTC. Encoded protein: CSVLPLLTENYGYTF.

The V and J genes are TRBV12-5 and TRBJ1-1; a possible D gene is TRBD1 (6 bases). This CDR3 is built from 15 residues. The V gene lost 3 bases and the J gene lost 6 bases, with 17 bases spanning the gap. Germline assignment: CDR1 LGHNT and CDR2 FRNRAP. For the CDR3, the DNA is TGTGCTAGTGGTTTTTGGGGCAGGGGAAGCTCTGAAGCTTTCTTT. Amino acids: CASGFWGRGSSEAFF.

This clone was observed a handful of times. This chain links TRBV4-1 with TRBJ1-5, with D unclear. With 1 base removed from V and 5 bases from J, the gap between germline ends came to 9 bases. There are 14 residues in the CDR3. Germline V gene sequence: CDR1 MGHRA, CDR2 YSYEKL. CDR3 residues: CASSQAQEDQPQHF. The CDR3 nucleotides read TGCGCCAGCAGCCAAGCGCAGGAGGATCAGCCCCAGCATTTT.

This chain uses TRBV7-9 with TRBJ2-1; 7 bases match TRBD1. In germline, CDR1 is SEHNR, CDR2 FQNEAQ (reference sequence). The CDR3 sequence is 16 residues long. The ends lost 1 base at V and 9 bases at J; junction bases unmatched: 12. The CDR3: CASSLGGTGAGPEQFF. CDR3 nucleotide sequence: TGTGCCAGCAGCTTAGGCGGAACAGGGGCAGGGCCTGAGCAGTTCTTC. Full variable domain (rest looked up from reference TRBV7-9 and TRBJ2-1): DTGVSQNPRHKITKRGQNVTFRCDPISEHNRLYWYRQTLGQGPEFLTYFQNEAQLEKSRLLSDRFSAERPKGSFSTLEIQRTEQGDSAMYLCASSLGGTGAGPEQFFGPGTRLTVL.

The V call is TRBV27, the J call TRBJ2-5; D remains ambiguous. TRBJ2-7 explains the end of the DNA better; the J call may be wrong. This CDR3 is 13 amino acids long. Germline V lookup: CDR1 MNHEY, CDR2 SMNVEV (reference sequence). The CDR3 region is CASSLSGPHEQYF. CDR3 in DNA: TGTGCCAGCAGTTTAAGTGGGCCCCACGAGCAGTACTTC.

The chain carries TRBV5-4 and TRBJ2-1; a possible D gene is TRBD2 (7 bases). The V end lost 5 bases, the J end lost 7 bases, and 25 bases lay between the germline ends. The CDR3 is 17 residues long. Germline V gene lookup returns CDR1 SGHNT and CDR2 YYREEE (reference sequence). The CDR3 bases are TGTGCCAGCAGTTGGGGGGCGGGAGACAGGTCCTGGAATGAGCAGTTCTTC. Translating it yields CASSWGAGDRSWNEQFF.

This clone was found once. The chain links TRBV7-8 to TRBJ1-2, with D maybe TRBD1 (5 bases). Between the trimmed V and J ends, which lost 7 bases and 4 bases, there was a span of 10 bases. CDR3 length equals 12 residues. The germline CDR1 and CDR2 sequences are SGHVS and FQNEAQ. Here the CDR3 DNA reads TGTGCCAGCACCTTGGGGGGCTATGGCTACACCTTC. It yields the protein CASTLGGYGYTF.

The chain links TRBV4-1 to TRBJ2-5; 7 nucleotides agree with TRBD2. The DNA matches TRBJ2-7 better at its end, which makes the J call doubtful. The CDR3 is 13 residues long. CDR1 and CDR2 from the germline V gene are MGHRA and YSYEKL. The CDR3 spells CASSLGGSYEQYF. The CDR3 coding sequence is TGCGCCAGCAGCTTGGGGGGGTCCTACGAGCAGTACTTC.

The rearrangement uses TRBV11-1 and TRBJ2-2; no definite D call. The CDR3 consists of 13 residues. The germline V gene encodes CDR1 SGHAT and CDR2 FQDESV (reference sequence). V shed 5 bases and J shed 4 bases, with 8 bases lying between them. CDR3 sequence reads: CASSPWATGELFF. The DNA of the CDR3 is TGTGCCAGCAGCCCCTGGGCCACCGGGGAGCTGTTTTTT.